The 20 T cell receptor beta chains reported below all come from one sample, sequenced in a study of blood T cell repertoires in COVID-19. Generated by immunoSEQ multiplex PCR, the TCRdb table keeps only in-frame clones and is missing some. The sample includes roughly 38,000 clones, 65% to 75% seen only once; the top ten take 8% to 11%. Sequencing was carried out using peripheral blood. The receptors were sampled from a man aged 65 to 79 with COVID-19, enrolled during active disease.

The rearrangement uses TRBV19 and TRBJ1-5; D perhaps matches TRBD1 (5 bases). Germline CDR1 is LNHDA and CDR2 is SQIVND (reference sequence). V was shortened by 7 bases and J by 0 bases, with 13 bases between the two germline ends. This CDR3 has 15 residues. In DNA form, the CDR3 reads TGTGCCAGTACCCCGGGGGATCATAGCAATCAGCCCCAGCATTTT. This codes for CASTPGDHSNQPQHF.

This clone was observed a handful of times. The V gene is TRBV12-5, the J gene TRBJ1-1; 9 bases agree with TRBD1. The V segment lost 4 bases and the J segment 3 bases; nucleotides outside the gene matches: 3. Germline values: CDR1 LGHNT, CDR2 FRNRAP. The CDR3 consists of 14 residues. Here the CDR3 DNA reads TGTGCTAGTGGTTCGGGACAGGGATACACTGAAGCTTTCTTT. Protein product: CASGSGQGYTEAFF.

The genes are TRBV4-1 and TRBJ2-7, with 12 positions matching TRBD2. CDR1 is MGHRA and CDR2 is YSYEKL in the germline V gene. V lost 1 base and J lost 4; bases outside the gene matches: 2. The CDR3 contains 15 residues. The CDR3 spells CASSQVLAGGYEQYF. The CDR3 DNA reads TGCGCCAGCAGCCAAGTACTAGCGGGGGGTTACGAGCAGTACTTC.

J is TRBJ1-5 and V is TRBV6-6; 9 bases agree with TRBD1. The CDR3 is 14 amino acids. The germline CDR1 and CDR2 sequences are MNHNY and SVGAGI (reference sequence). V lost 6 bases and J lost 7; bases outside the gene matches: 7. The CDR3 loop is CASRTGGLEQPQHF. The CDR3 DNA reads TGTGCCAGCAGGACAGGGGGGCTAGAACAGCCCCAGCATTTT.

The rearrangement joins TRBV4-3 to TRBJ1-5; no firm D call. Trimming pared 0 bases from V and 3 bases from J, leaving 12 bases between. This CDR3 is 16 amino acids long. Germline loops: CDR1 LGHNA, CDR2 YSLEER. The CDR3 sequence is CASSQEFGLSNQPQHF. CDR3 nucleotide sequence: TGCGCCAGCAGCCAAGAATTCGGACTCTCCAATCAGCCCCAGCATTTT.

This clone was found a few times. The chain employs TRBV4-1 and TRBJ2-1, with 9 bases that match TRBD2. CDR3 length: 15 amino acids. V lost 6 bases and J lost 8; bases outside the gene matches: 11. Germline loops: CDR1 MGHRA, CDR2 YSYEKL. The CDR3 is CASSLAGGGAYEQFF. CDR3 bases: TGCGCCAGCAGTTTGGCGGGCGGGGGGGCCTATGAGCAGTTCTTC.

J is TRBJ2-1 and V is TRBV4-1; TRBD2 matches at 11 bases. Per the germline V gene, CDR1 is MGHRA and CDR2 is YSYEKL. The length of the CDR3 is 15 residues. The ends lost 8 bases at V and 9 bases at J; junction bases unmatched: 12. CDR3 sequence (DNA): TGCGCCAGCCAAAAAACTAGCGGGGGCCGGGTTGAGCAGTTCTTC. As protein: CASQKTSGGRVEQFF.

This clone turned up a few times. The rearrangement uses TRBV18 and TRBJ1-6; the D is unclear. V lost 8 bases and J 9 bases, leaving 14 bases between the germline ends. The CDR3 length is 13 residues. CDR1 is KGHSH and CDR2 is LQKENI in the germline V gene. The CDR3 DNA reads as TGTGCCAGCCTCGTAGACGAGGGTTCACCCCTCCACTTT. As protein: CASLVDEGSPLHF.

This CDR3 reads CASRNPLGDTEAFF. In DNA form, the CDR3 reads TGTGCCAGCAGGAACCCCTTGGGCGATACTGAAGCTTTCTTT. This chain uses TRBV28 with TRBJ1-1; D gene unclear. The CDR3 has 14 residues. Germline V gene data show CDR1 as MDHEN and CDR2 as SYDVKM. The V end lost 6 bases, the J end lost 5 bases, and 16 bases lay between the germline ends.

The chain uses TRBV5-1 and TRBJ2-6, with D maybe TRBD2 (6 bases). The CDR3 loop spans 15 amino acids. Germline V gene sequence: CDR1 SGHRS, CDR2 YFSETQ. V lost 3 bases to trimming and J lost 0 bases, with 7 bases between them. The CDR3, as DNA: TGCGCCAGCAGCTCCGGGGGCTCTGGGGCCAACGTCCTGACTTTC. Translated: CASSSGGSGANVLTF.

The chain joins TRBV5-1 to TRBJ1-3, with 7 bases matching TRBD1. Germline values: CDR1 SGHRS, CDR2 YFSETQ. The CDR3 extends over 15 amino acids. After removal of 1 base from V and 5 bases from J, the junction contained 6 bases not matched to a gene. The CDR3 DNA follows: TGCGCCAGCAGCTTGACCACGGGACAGCGAAACACCATATATTTT. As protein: CASSLTTGQRNTIYF.

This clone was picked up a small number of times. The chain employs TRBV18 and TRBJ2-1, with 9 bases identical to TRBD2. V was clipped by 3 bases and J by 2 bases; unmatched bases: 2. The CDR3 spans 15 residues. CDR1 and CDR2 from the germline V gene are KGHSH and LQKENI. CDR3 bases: TGTGCCAGCTCACCGGGCGGGGGGGCCTACAATGAGCAGTTCTTC. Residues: CASSPGGGAYNEQFF.

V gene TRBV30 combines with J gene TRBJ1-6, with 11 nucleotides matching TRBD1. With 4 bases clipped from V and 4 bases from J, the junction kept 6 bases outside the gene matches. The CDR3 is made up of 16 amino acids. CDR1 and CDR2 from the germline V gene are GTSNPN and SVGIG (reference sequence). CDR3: CAWTWTGGAYNSPLHF. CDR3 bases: TGTGCCTGGACCTGGACAGGGGGCGCATATAATTCACCCCTCCACTTT.

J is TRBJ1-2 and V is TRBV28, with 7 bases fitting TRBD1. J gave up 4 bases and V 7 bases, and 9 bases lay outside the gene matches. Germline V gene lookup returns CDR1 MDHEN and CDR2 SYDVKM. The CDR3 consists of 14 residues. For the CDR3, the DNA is TGTGCCAGCACCGTAGGGACAGCCATCTATGGCTACACCTTC. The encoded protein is CASTVGTAIYGYTF.

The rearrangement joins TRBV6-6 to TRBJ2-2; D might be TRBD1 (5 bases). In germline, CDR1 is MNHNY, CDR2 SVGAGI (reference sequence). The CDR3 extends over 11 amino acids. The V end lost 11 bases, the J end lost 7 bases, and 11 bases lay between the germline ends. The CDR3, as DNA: TGTGCCGGATTCAGGGACGGGGAGCTGTTTTTT. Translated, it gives CAGFRDGELFF.

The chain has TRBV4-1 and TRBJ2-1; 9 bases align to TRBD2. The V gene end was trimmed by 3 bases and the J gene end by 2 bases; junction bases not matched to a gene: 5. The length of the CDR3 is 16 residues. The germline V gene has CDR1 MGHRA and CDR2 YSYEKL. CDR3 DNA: TGCGCCAGCAGCCAGGTACTAGCGGGTGCCTACAATGAGCAGTTCTTC. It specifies CASSQVLAGAYNEQFF.

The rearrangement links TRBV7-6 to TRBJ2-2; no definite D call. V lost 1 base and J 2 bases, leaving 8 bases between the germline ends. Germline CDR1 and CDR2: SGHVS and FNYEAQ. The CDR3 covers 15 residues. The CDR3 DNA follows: TGTGCCAGCAGCTTAGTGGTTAGCAACACCGGGGAGCTGTTTTTT. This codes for CASSLVVSNTGELFF. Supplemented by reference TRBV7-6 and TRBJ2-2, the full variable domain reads GAGVSQSPRYKVTKRGQDVALRCDPISGHVSLYWYRQALGQGPEFLTYFNYEAQQDKSGLPNDRFSAERPEGSISTLTIQRTEQRDSAMYRCASSLVVSNTGELFFGEGSRLTVL.

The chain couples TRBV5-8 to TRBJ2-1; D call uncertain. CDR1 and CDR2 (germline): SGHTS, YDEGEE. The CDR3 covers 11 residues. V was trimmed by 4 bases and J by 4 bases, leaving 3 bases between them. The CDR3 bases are TGTGCCAGCAGCACTTACAATGAGCAGTTCTTC. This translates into CASSTYNEQFF.

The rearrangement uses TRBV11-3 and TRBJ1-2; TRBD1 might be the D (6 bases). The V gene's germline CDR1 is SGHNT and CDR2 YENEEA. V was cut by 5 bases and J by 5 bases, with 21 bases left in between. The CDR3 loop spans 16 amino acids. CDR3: CASSTRQDIVGYGYTF. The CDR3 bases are TGTGCCAGCAGCACCCGACAGGACATCGTGGGGTATGGCTACACCTTC.

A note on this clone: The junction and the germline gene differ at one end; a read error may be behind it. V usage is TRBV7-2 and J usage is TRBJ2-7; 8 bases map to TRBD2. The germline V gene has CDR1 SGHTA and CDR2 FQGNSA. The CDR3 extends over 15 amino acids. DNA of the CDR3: TGTGCCAGCAGCCTAGCGCGGGAGGACCCCTACGAGCAGTACTTC. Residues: CASSLAREDPYEQYF.